A selection of T cell receptor beta chains follows, all from one sample in a study of blood T cells in healthy people across ages. TCRdb re-derived calls from the 5' RACE reads in MiXCR, one entry per CDR3 protein. The top ten clones hold 15% of a sample with fewer than 800,000 distinct CDR3 sequences, about 34% of them seen once. Material: blood. These receptors were collected from a woman aged 80 or older in good health. CDR3s include the opening cysteine and the closing phenylalanine or tryptophan. Fields, in order: V gene, clone size, J gene, D gene, CDR3 DNA, CDR3 protein. D genes are given only for firm matches. Size tells how often a clone was seen (once, few, many) or the class of an expanded clone, and some rows leave it out.

v_gene: TRBV5-6; abundance: -; j_gene: TRBJ2-6; d_gene: -; CDR3nt: TGTGCCAGCAGCTTGGGATTAAGGGGCTCTGGGGCCAACGTCCTGACTTTC; CDR3aa: CASSLGLRGSGANVLTF
v_gene: TRBV12-3/TRBV12-4; abundance: many; j_gene: TRBJ2-4; d_gene: TRBD1; CDR3nt: TGTGCCAGCAGTCGAACAGGGGCTTGGGCCAAAAACATTCAGTACTTC; CDR3aa: CASSRTGAWAKNIQYF
v_gene: TRBV10-3; abundance: -; j_gene: TRBJ2-3; d_gene: TRBD1; CDR3nt: TGTGCCATCAGGGCAGGGGGCATCACAGATACGCAGTATTTT; CDR3aa: CAIRAGGITDTQYF
v_gene: TRBV7-9; abundance: many; j_gene: TRBJ1-1; d_gene: -; CDR3nt: TGTGCCGGGACCGAGGCAGGTGAAATGAACACTGAAGCTTTCTTT; CDR3aa: CAGTEAGEMNTEAFF
v_gene: TRBV7-2; abundance: many; j_gene: TRBJ2-1; d_gene: TRBD2; CDR3nt: TGTGCCAGCAGCCAGCGGTCGGGGGGGCCTTTGCATGAGCAGTTCTTC; CDR3aa: CASSQRSGGPLHEQFF
v_gene: TRBV5-1; abundance: many; j_gene: TRBJ1-1; d_gene: -; CDR3nt: TGCGCCAGCAGCTTCGGGAACACTGAAGCTTTCTTT; CDR3aa: CASSFGNTEAFF
v_gene: TRBV6-5; abundance: -; j_gene: TRBJ2-7; d_gene: -; CDR3nt: TGTGCCAGCAGTTACGGCAAGGCGGAATACGAGCAGTACTTC; CDR3aa: CASSYGKAEYEQYF
v_gene: TRBV5-1; abundance: many; j_gene: TRBJ2-3; d_gene: -; CDR3nt: TGCGCCAGCAGCTTGGAAGGAATCGATACGCAGTATTTT; CDR3aa: CASSLEGIDTQYF
v_gene: TRBV2; abundance: many; j_gene: TRBJ1-2; d_gene: TRBD1; CDR3nt: TGTGCCAGCAGTGCAGGGGGACTGGGCTACACCTTC; CDR3aa: CASSAGGLGYTF
v_gene: TRBV7-2; abundance: -; j_gene: TRBJ2-3; d_gene: TRBD1; CDR3nt: TGTGCCAGCAGCGTTGGTAGGGGGCCAGATACGCAGTATTTT; CDR3aa: CASSVGRGPDTQYF
v_gene: TRBV2; abundance: many; j_gene: TRBJ2-5; d_gene: -; CDR3nt: TGTGCCAGCAGTGGAGGGGACCAAGAGACCCAGTACTTC; CDR3aa: CASSGGDQETQYF
v_gene: TRBV5-1; abundance: many; j_gene: TRBJ1-2; d_gene: TRBD1; CDR3nt: TGCGCCAGCAGCTCATCCGGGACAGGACTACTGTATGGCTACACCTTC; CDR3aa: CASSSSGTGLLYGYTF
v_gene: TRBV28; abundance: few; j_gene: TRBJ1-5; d_gene: -; CDR3nt: TGTGCCAGCAGTTTCCCACTCCCAGGGCTGCCCAAGCCCCAGCATTTT; CDR3aa: CASSFPLPGLPKPQHF
v_gene: TRBV6-1; abundance: -; j_gene: TRBJ1-2; d_gene: TRBD1; CDR3nt: TGTGCCGGCAGTGATAGAACAGGGGTAGCTGGCTACACCTTC; CDR3aa: CAGSDRTGVAGYTF
v_gene: TRBV7-9; abundance: -; j_gene: TRBJ2-5; d_gene: TRBD1; CDR3nt: TGTGCCAGCAGCTTAGCGGGACAGAAAGAGACCCAGTACTTC; CDR3aa: CASSLAGQKETQYF
v_gene: TRBV9; abundance: few; j_gene: TRBJ2-1; d_gene: TRBD2; CDR3nt: TGTGCCAGCAGCGTAGCTTGGACTAGCGGGTACAATGAGCAGTTCTTC; CDR3aa: CASSVAWTSGYNEQFF
v_gene: TRBV5-1; abundance: many; j_gene: TRBJ1-6; d_gene: TRBD1; CDR3nt: TGCGCCAGCAGCTTGGCCGGTACAGGGGCAAGGGGTTCACCCCTCCACTTT; CDR3aa: CASSLAGTGARGSPLHF
v_gene: TRBV6-5; abundance: few; j_gene: TRBJ1-1; d_gene: -; CDR3nt: TGTGCCAGCAGTCCGTTCTCAGGTATCATGAACACTGAAGCTTTCTTT; CDR3aa: CASSPFSGIMNTEAFF
v_gene: TRBV2; abundance: -; j_gene: TRBJ1-2; d_gene: TRBD1; CDR3nt: TGTGCCAGCAGGCGCTTACAGGGGCCTGATGGCTACACCTTC; CDR3aa: CASRRLQGPDGYTF
v_gene: TRBV7-2; abundance: many; j_gene: TRBJ2-3; d_gene: -; CDR3nt: TGTGCCAGCAGTTTTGGAGAATCTAGCACAGATACGCAGTATTTT; CDR3aa: CASSFGESSTDTQYF
v_gene: TRBV7-3; abundance: -; j_gene: TRBJ1-1; d_gene: -; CDR3nt: TGTGCCAGCAGCTCCTCAGACTTAGACACTGAAGCTTTCTTT; CDR3aa: CASSSSDLDTEAFF
v_gene: TRBV6-5; abundance: few; j_gene: TRBJ1-2; d_gene: TRBD1; CDR3nt: TGTGCCAGCAGAGAGGAACAGGGGGCGCGTTATGGCTACACCTTC; CDR3aa: CASREEQGARYGYTF
v_gene: TRBV7-9; abundance: many; j_gene: TRBJ2-5; d_gene: -; CDR3nt: TGTGCCAGCAGCCGGGGGTCGGGGAAAGAGACCCAGTACTTC; CDR3aa: CASSRGSGKETQYF
v_gene: TRBV19; abundance: -; j_gene: TRBJ1-1; d_gene: -; CDR3nt: TGTGTCAGGAGTTGGAGCAGGGATAGTGAAGCTTTCTTT; CDR3aa: CVRSWSRDSEAFF
v_gene: TRBV6-6; abundance: -; j_gene: TRBJ1-2; d_gene: -; CDR3nt: TGTGCCAGCAGTTTGGACACCGCTAACTATGGCTACACCTTC; CDR3aa: CASSLDTANYGYTF
v_gene: TRBV6-5; abundance: -; j_gene: TRBJ2-5; d_gene: TRBD1; CDR3nt: TGTGCCAGCAGGCAAGACAGGGGATTCCAAGAGACCCAGTACTTC; CDR3aa: CASRQDRGFQETQYF
v_gene: TRBV9; abundance: -; j_gene: TRBJ1-2; d_gene: TRBD1; CDR3nt: TGTGCCAGCAGCCATGGACAGGCGGGCAGCTACACCTTC; CDR3aa: CASSHGQAGSYTF
v_gene: TRBV20-1; abundance: -; j_gene: TRBJ2-2; d_gene: -; CDR3nt: TGCAGTGCCTCTCGCGCGAACACCGGGGAGCTGTTTTTT; CDR3aa: CSASRANTGELFF
v_gene: TRBV7-3; abundance: many; j_gene: TRBJ2-1; d_gene: TRBD2; CDR3nt: TGTGCCAGCAGCGAGCCGGGACTAGGGTACAATGAGCAGTTCTTC; CDR3aa: CASSEPGLGYNEQFF
v_gene: TRBV7-3; abundance: many; j_gene: TRBJ1-1; d_gene: -; CDR3nt: TGTGCCAGCAGCTTAAGCAAGGGGAGCACTGAAGCTTTCTTT; CDR3aa: CASSLSKGSTEAFF
v_gene: TRBV9; abundance: many; j_gene: TRBJ2-1; d_gene: TRBD1; CDR3nt: TGTGCCAGCAGCGTAGCAGTAGGGGGACAGGGTTTATTATATGAGCAGTTCTTC; CDR3aa: CASSVAVGGQGLLYEQFF
v_gene: TRBV6-1; abundance: many; j_gene: TRBJ2-3; d_gene: -; CDR3nt: TGTGCCAGCAGGAAGGATGTAGGGACAGATACGCAGTATTTT; CDR3aa: CASRKDVGTDTQYF
v_gene: TRBV20-1; abundance: -; j_gene: TRBJ2-2; d_gene: -; CDR3nt: TGCAGTGCTAGAGATGTGGGGCACACCGGGGAGCTGTTTTTT; CDR3aa: CSARDVGHTGELFF
v_gene: TRBV15; abundance: -; j_gene: TRBJ2-7; d_gene: TRBD2; CDR3nt: TGTGCCACCAGCAGACCTGGACTAGCGGACTTATACGAGCAGTACTTC; CDR3aa: CATSRPGLADLYEQYF
v_gene: TRBV5-1; abundance: few; j_gene: TRBJ1-2; d_gene: -; CDR3nt: TGCGCCAGCAGCTCATCGGCGGGCTATGGCTACACCTTC; CDR3aa: CASSSSAGYGYTF
v_gene: TRBV4-2; abundance: many; j_gene: TRBJ2-3; d_gene: TRBD2; CDR3nt: TGTGCCAGCAGCCAAGAGTCTAGCGGGGGGATGAGCACAGATACGCAGTATTTT; CDR3aa: CASSQESSGGMSTDTQYF
v_gene: TRBV27; abundance: -; j_gene: TRBJ1-1; d_gene: -; CDR3nt: TGTGCCAGCAGTAGTGGTCACAAGGTCACGACTGAAGCTTTCTTT; CDR3aa: CASSSGHKVTTEAFF
v_gene: TRBV18; abundance: few; j_gene: TRBJ1-1; d_gene: -; CDR3nt: TGTGCCAGCTCACCACAGGTTTCGAACACTGAAGCTTTCTTT; CDR3aa: CASSPQVSNTEAFF
v_gene: TRBV10-3; abundance: many; j_gene: TRBJ1-2; d_gene: -; CDR3nt: TGTGCCATCCGCGCGGAAGTCACCTACGGCTACACCTTC; CDR3aa: CAIRAEVTYGYTF
v_gene: TRBV2; abundance: -; j_gene: TRBJ1-5; d_gene: -; CDR3nt: TGTGCCAGCAGTCGCCCGGGAAGCAATCAGCCCCAGCATTTT; CDR3aa: CASSRPGSNQPQHF